One sample yielded the 5 T cell receptor beta chains listed below, sequenced in a study of human T cells and chemical hapten exposure. TCRdb itself ran the RACE reads through MiXCR, one entry per CDR3 protein. The sample contains fewer than 300,000 distinct CDR3 sequences, 7.5% to 10% of which appear only once. The time point: pre-sensitization, week 0. Treatment indicated: therapeutic diphenylcyclopropenone sensitization with weekly scalp DPC. This specimen consisted of whole blood, obtained in connection with sensitization to the hapten diphenylcyclopropenone (DPC). These receptors were taken from a woman aged 40 to 50 with alopecia areata. Some clones in this sample may be carry-over from other donors' samples.

This clonotype appeared a few times. The gene calls are TRBV12-3 or TRBV12-4 and TRBJ2-5; 8 bases are a match to TRBD1. Trimming removed 5 bases from V and 2 bases from J; junction bases left unmatched: 4. The CDR3 has 14 residues. In DNA, the CDR3 is TGTGCCAGCAGTCCAAGGGACAGGCAAGAGACCCAGTACTTC. Encoded protein: CASSPRDRQETQYF.

This chain joins TRBV28 and TRBJ1-2; TRBD1 is a possible D gene (6 bases). There are 15 residues in the CDR3. Trimming left V 3 bases short and J 6 bases short, with 17 bases between. CDR1 MDHEN and CDR2 SYDVKM come from the germline V gene. The CDR3 loop reads CASSFGGRRENGYTF. CDR3 in DNA: TGTGCCAGCAGTTTCGGGGGGCGCAGGGAAAATGGCTACACCTTC.

The chain uses TRBV7-8 and TRBJ2-5; D is undetermined. Between the trimmed V and J ends, which lost 4 bases and 3 bases, there was a span of 9 bases. CDR3 length: 13 amino acids. CDR1 is SGHVS and CDR2 is FQNEAQ in the germline V gene. CDR3 loop: CASSSVPEETQYF. In DNA, the CDR3 is TGTGCCAGCAGCTCGGTCCCTGAAGAGACCCAGTACTTC.

This sequence joins TRBV28 and TRBJ2-7; D remains unclear. Germline V gene sequence: CDR1 MDHEN, CDR2 SYDVKM. The CDR3 spans 12 residues. V lost 11 bases to trimming and J lost 1 base, with 12 bases between them. The CDR3 DNA reads TGTGCCTATGAAACAGAGTCCTACGAGCAGTACTTC. This codes for CAYETESYEQYF.

This chain uses TRBV3-1 with TRBJ1-1, with D maybe TRBD1 (6 bases). Germline V gene sequence: CDR1 LGHDT, CDR2 YNNKEL (reference sequence). Trimming removed 4 bases from V and 5 bases from J, with 8 bases in between. CDR3 length: 12 amino acids. The CDR3 nucleotides are TGTGCCAGCAGCCGGGGGCCAACTGAAGCTTTCTTT. Translating gives CASSRGPTEAFF.